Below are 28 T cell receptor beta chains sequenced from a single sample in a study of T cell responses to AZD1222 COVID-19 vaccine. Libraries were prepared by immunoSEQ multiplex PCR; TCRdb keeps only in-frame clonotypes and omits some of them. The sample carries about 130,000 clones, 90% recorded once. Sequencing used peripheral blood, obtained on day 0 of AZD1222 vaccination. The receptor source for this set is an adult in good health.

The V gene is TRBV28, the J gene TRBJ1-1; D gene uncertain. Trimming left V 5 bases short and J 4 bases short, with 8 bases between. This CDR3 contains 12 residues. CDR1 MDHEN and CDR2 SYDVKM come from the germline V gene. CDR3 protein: CASSPGGTEAFF. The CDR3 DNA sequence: TGTGCCAGCAGTCCCGGAGGCACTGAAGCTTTCTTT.

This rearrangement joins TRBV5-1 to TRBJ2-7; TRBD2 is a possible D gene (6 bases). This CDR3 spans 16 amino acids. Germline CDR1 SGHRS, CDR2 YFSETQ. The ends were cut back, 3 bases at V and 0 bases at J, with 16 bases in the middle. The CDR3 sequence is CASSYQPGVSSYEQYF. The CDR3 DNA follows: TGCGCCAGCAGCTATCAACCGGGGGTTAGCTCCTACGAGCAGTACTTC.

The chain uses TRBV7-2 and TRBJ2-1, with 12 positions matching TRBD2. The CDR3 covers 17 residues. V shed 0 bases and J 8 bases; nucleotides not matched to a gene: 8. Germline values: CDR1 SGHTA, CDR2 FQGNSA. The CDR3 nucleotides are TGTGCCAGCAGCTTAGCGAGGACTAGCGGGGCCCGCTATGAGCAGTTCTTC. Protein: CASSLARTSGARYEQFF. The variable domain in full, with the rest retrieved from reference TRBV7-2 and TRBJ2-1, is GAGVSQSPSNKVTEKGKDVELRCDPISGHTALYWYRQSLGQGLEFLIYFQGNSAPDKSGLPSDRFSAERTGGSVSTLTIQRTQQEDSAVYLCASSLARTSGARYEQFFGPGTRLTVL.

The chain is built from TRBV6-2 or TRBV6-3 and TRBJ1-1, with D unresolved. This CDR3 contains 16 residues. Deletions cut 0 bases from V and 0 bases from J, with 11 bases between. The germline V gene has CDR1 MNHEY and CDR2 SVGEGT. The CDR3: CASSYSLGEMNTEAFF. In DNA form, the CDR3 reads TGTGCCAGCAGTTACTCGTTAGGAGAGATGAACACTGAAGCTTTCTTT.

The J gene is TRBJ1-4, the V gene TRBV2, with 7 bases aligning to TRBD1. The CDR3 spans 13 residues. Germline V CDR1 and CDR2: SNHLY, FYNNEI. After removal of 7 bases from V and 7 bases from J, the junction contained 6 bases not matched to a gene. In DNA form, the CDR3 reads TGTGCCAGCAAAGGACAGGTGGCTGAAAAACTGTTTTTT. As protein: CASKGQVAEKLFF.

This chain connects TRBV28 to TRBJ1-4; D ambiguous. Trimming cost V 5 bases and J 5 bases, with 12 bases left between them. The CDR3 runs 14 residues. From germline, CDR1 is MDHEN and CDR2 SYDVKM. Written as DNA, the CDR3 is TGTGCCAGCAGTCCGTGGACCGAAAATGAAAAACTGTTTTTT. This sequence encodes CASSPWTENEKLFF.

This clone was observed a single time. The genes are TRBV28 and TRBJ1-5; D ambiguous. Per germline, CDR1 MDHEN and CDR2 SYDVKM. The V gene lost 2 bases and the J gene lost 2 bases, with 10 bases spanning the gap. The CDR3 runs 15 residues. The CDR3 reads CASSLRSEGNQPQHF. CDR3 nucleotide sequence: TGTGCCAGCAGTTTAAGGTCAGAAGGCAATCAGCCCCAGCATTTT.

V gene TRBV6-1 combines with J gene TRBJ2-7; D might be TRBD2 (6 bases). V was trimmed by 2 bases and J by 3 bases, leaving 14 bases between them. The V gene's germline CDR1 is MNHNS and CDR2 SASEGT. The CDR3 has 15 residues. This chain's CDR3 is CASSENLGLGYEQYF. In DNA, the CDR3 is TGTGCCAGCAGTGAAAACCTGGGACTGGGCTACGAGCAGTACTTC.

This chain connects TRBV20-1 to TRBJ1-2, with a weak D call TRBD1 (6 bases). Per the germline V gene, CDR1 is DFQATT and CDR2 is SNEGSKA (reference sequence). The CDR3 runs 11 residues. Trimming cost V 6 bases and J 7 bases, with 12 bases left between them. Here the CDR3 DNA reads TGCAGTGCCCGGGTGGGGGCTGGCTACACCTTC. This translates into CSARVGAGYTF.

The CDR3 sequence is CASSADYSNQPQHF. CDR3 bases: TGTGCCAGCAGTGCAGACTATAGCAATCAGCCCCAGCATTTT. This chain joins TRBV7-9 and TRBJ1-5; D uncertain. The length of the CDR3 is 14 residues. From germline, CDR1 is SEHNR and CDR2 FQNEAQ (reference sequence). V dropped 6 bases and J dropped 0 bases, with 9 bases sitting between them.

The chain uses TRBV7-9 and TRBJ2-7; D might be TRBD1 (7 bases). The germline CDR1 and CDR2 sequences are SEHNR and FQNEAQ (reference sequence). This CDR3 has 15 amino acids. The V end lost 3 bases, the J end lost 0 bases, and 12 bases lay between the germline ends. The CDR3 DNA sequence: TGTGCCAGCAGCTTTCCAGGGGGGAGCTCCTACGAGCAGTACTTC. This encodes CASSFPGGSSYEQYF.

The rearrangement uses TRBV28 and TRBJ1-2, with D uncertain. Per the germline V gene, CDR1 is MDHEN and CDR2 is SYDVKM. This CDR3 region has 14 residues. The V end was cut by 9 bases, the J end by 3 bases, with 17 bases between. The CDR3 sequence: CASSRRDLYYGYTF. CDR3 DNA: TGTGCCAGTAGTCGCAGAGACCTCTACTATGGCTACACCTTC.

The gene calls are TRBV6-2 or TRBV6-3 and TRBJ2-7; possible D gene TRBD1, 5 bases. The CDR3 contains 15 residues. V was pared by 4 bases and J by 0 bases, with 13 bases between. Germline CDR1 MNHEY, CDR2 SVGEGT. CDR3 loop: CASSLFQGHSYEQYF. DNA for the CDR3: TGTGCCAGCAGTTTGTTTCAGGGCCACTCCTACGAGCAGTACTTC.

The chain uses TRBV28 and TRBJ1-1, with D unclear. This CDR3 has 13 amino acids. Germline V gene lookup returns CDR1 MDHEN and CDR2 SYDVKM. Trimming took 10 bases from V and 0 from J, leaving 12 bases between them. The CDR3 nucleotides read TGTGCCATCGCACTATCCGTGAACACTGAAGCTTTCTTT. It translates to CAIALSVNTEAFF.

CDR3 bases: TGTGCCAGCAGCTCTCTAGACAGGGACTACGAGCAGTACTTC. Its protein is CASSSLDRDYEQYF. This chain links TRBV7-9 with TRBJ2-7, with TRBD1 identical over 7 bases. The CDR3 contains 14 residues. Germline-derived CDR1 and CDR2 are SEHNR and FQNEAQ (reference sequence). Trimming cost V 4 bases and J 3 bases; bases outside gene matches: 6.

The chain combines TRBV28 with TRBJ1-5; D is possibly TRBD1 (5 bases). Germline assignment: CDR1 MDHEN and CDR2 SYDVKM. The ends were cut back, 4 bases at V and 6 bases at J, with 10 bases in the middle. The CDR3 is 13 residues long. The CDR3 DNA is TGTGCCAGCAGTTCCCATGGGGGTCAGCCCCAGCATTTT. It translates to CASSSHGGQPQHF.

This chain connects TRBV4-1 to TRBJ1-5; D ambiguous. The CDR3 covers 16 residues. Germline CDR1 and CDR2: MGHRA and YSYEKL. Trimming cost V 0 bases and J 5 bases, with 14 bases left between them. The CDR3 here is CASSQEKGGSHQPQHF. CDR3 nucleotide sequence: TGCGCCAGCAGCCAAGAAAAGGGCGGGTCCCATCAGCCCCAGCATTTT.

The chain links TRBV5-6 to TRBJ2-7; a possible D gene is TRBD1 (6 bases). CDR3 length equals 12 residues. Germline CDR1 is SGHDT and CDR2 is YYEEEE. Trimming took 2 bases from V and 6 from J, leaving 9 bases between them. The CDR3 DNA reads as TGTGCCAGCAGCTTAACAGGGTTCGAGCAGTACTTC. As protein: CASSLTGFEQYF.

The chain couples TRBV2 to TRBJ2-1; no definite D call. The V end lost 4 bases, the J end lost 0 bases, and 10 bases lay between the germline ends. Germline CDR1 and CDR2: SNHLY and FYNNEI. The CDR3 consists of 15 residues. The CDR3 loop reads CASSGRGISYNEQFF. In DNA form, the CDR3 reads TGTGCCAGCAGTGGAAGAGGCATCTCCTACAATGAGCAGTTCTTC.

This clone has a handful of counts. The CDR3, as DNA: TGCGCCAGCAGTGAGGGGTCTGGGGCCAACGTCCTGACTTTC. Translated: CASSEGSGANVLTF. V gene TRBV10-1 combines with J gene TRBJ2-6; D call uncertain. The CDR3 spans 14 residues. The germline V and J ends were trimmed by 2 bases and 1 base, with 3 bases remaining between them. Germline CDR1 reads WNHNN; CDR2 reads SYGVQD (reference sequence).

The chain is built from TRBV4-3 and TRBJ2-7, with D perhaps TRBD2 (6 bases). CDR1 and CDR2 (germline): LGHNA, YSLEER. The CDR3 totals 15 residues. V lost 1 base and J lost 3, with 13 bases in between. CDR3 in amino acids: CASSQAGVDIYEQYF. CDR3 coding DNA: TGCGCCAGCAGCCAAGCGGGGGTCGATATCTACGAGCAGTACTTC.

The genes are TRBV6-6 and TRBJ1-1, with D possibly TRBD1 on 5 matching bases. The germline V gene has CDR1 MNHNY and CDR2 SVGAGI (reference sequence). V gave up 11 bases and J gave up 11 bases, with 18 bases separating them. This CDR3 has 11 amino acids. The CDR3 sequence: CAGLVGGRAFF. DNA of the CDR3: TGTGCCGGTCTAGTCGGGGGACGGGCTTTCTTT.

CDR3 protein: CSAPSRDGYTF. CDR3 bases: TGCAGTGCTCCGAGCAGAGATGGCTACACCTTC. The rearrangement uses TRBV20-1 and TRBJ1-2; D unresolved. This CDR3 has 11 amino acids. Germline V gene sequence: CDR1 DFQATT, CDR2 SNEGSKA (reference sequence). The germline V and J ends were trimmed by 5 bases and 6 bases, with 10 bases remaining between them.

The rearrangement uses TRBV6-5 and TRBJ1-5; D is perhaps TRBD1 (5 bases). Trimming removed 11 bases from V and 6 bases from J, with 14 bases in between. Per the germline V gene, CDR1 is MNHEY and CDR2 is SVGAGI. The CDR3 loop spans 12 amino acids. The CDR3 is CAGGPGAQPQHF. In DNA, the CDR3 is TGTGCCGGGGGTCCAGGCGCTCAGCCCCAGCATTTT.

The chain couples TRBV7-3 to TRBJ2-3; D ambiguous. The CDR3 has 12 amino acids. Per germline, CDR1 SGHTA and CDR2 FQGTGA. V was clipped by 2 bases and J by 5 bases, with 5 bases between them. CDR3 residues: CASSLRRDTQYF. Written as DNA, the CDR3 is TGTGCCAGCAGCTTACGAAGAGATACGCAGTATTTT.

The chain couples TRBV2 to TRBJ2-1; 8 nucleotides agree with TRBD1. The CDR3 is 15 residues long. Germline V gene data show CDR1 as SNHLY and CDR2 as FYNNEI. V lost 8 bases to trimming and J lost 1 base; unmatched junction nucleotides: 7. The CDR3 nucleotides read TGTGCCAGCGGTAAGGACAGGGCTTCCTACAATGAGCAGTTCTTC. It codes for CASGKDRASYNEQFF.

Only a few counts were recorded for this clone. The CDR3 spells CASSRDRADTEAFF. CDR3 coding DNA: TGTGCCAGCAGTCGGGACAGGGCGGACACTGAAGCTTTCTTT. The rearrangement joins TRBV6-5 to TRBJ1-1, with 9 bases identical to TRBD1. The CDR3 is 14 residues long. From germline, CDR1 is MNHEY and CDR2 SVGAGI. V trimming: 5 bases; J trimming: 3 bases; junction bases outside the gene matches: 4.

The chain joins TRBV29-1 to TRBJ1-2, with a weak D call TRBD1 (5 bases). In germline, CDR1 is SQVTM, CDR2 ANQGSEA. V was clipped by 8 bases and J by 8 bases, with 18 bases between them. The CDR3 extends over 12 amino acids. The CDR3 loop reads CSSRGTQEGYTF. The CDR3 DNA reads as TGCAGCTCTCGAGGGACCCAGGAGGGCTACACCTTC.